These 29 T cell receptor beta chains were all obtained from the same sample, sequenced in a study of post-analysis software for immune sequencing data (dated by TCRdb to between 2014 and 2016). On the study overall, not on this receptor specifically: About 5 TRBV segments, including TRBV5-6, TRBV5-1 and TRBV20-1, were significantly more frequent in patients than controls.

No antigen is known for these receptors. Libraries were made using PCR. The data were produced on an Illumina HiSeq 2500. Unique molecular identifiers were incorporated into TCR beta cDNA libraries to reduce PCR and sequencing biases. TCRdb passed the public sequencing reads through fastp at Q25 and MiXCR, retaining productive beta sequences. Each entry merges the rows of one CDR3 protein and shows their most common DNA and genes. For this sample the table gives about 380,000 distinct CDR3 sequences, of which roughly 38% were detected only once. Around an eighth of the sample is in the top ten clones. Material for sequencing was blood. The receptors originated from a girl under 18 with multiple sclerosis.

V gene TRBV5-1 combines with J gene TRBJ1-1; the D gene is possibly TRBD1 (5 bases). The CDR3 length is 15 residues. V shed 4 bases and J shed 1 base, with 14 bases lying between them. The germline CDR1 and CDR2 sequences are SGHRS and YFSETQ. The DNA for the CDR3 is TGCGCCAGCAGCCCCGGGGGGAGGGGGAACACTGAAGCTTTCTTT. Protein product: CASSPGGRGNTEAFF.

With respect to this clonotype: The junction shows a germline mismatch at one end, possibly a read error. The V and J genes are TRBV27 and TRBJ1-1; D is possibly TRBD1 (6 bases). CDR1 and CDR2 (germline): MNHEY, SMNVEV (reference sequence). The CDR3 totals 14 residues. The DNA for the CDR3 is TGTGCCGGCAGTCCACAGGGTTGGGTTGCTGAAGCTTTCTTT. As protein: CAGSPQGWVAEAFF.

The V call is TRBV12-3 or TRBV12-4, the J call TRBJ2-3; 7 bases map to TRBD1. The CDR3 extends over 15 amino acids. V dropped 5 bases and J dropped 6; count of bases not matched to a gene: 11. CDR3 loop: CASSKNRGGADTQYF. Written as DNA, the CDR3 is TGTGCCAGCAGTAAGAACAGGGGTGGAGCGGATACGCAGTATTTT.

The chain recombines TRBV3-1 with TRBJ2-7; unclear D gene. The CDR3 covers 14 residues. Per the germline V gene, CDR1 is LGHDT and CDR2 is YNNKEL (reference sequence). Trimming shortened V by 4 bases and J by 2 bases, and 12 bases separated the two germline ends. CDR3 region: CASSRGPEAYEQYF. CDR3 coding DNA: TGTGCCAGCAGCCGAGGACCGGAAGCCTACGAGCAGTACTTC.

This clonotype showed up just a few times. The V call is TRBV5-1, the J call TRBJ2-1; D might be TRBD1 or TRBD2, each matching 6 bases. From germline, CDR1 is SGHRS and CDR2 YFSETQ. The ends were cut back, 5 bases at V and 6 bases at J, with 12 bases in the middle. This CDR3 has 13 residues. CDR3: CASRGGAFNEQFF. The CDR3 DNA sequence: TGCGCCAGCAGGGGGGGCGCCTTCAATGAGCAGTTCTTC.

This clonotype was picked up one time. The chain has TRBV11-1 and TRBJ2-5, with 8 bases identical to TRBD1. V was pared by 4 bases and J by 7 bases, with 5 bases of the junction left unmatched. The germline CDR1 and CDR2 sequences are SGHAT and FQDESV (reference sequence). This CDR3 spans 13 amino acids. The CDR3 DNA sequence: TGTGCCAGCAGCTCACAGGGGGTGGCGACCCAGTACTTC. Its protein product is CASSSQGVATQYF.

The CDR3 here is CASRPPGPYGYTF. CDR3 DNA: TGTGCCAGCAGGCCTCCCGGCCCCTATGGCTACACCTTC. This chain links TRBV7-2 with TRBJ1-2; D not certain. Germline CDR1 SGHTA, CDR2 FQGNSA. Trimming left V 6 bases short and J 4 bases short, with 12 bases between. This CDR3 spans 13 amino acids.

This clonotype occurred many times. In nucleotides, the CDR3 is TGTGCCAGCAGCTTGGACGGGCGGACAGATACGCAGTATTTT. Residues: CASSLDGRTDTQYF. V is TRBV7-2 and J is TRBJ2-3; D call uncertain. Germline values: CDR1 SGHTA, CDR2 FQGNSA. V lost 3 bases to trimming and J lost 3 bases, with 10 bases between them. The CDR3 spans 14 residues.

The chain links TRBV7-2 to TRBJ2-1; TRBD1 agrees at 9 bases. V shed 5 bases and J 5 bases; nucleotides not matched to a gene: 7. Germline CDR1 SGHTA, CDR2 FQGNSA. CDR3 length: 15 residues. CDR3 coding DNA: TGTGCCAGCAGCAAAAGCCGGGACAGGGACAATGAGCAGTTCTTC. Protein product: CASSKSRDRDNEQFF.

In DNA, the CDR3 is TGTGCCAGCAGTTCCGGATACCAAGAGACCCAGTACTTC. Its translation is CASSSGYQETQYF. The chain joins TRBV12-3 or TRBV12-4 to TRBJ2-5, with D uncertain. This CDR3 spans 13 amino acids. V was pared by 4 bases and J by 0 bases, with 6 bases between.

This chain links TRBV30 with TRBJ2-6; no reliable D call. Per the germline V gene, CDR1 is GTSNPN and CDR2 is SVGIG (reference sequence). The CDR3 consists of 13 residues. V lost 5 bases and J 2 bases, leaving 7 bases between the germline ends. This CDR3 reads CAWLFPGANVLTF. The CDR3 nucleotides read TGTGCCTGGCTCTTCCCTGGGGCCAACGTCCTGACTTTC.

This clonotype has just a few counts. The chain uses TRBV12-3 or TRBV12-4 and TRBJ1-2; D is ambiguous. V dropped 3 bases and J dropped 0 bases, with 11 bases sitting between them. CDR3 length equals 15 residues. Here the CDR3 DNA reads TGTGCCAGCAGTTTTGGACGGAGAGCTAACTATGGCTACACCTTC. This encodes CASSFGRRANYGYTF.

This clonotype was seen only a few times. This CDR3 reads CASSFADRDYGYTF. For the CDR3, the DNA is TGTGCCAGCAGTTTCGCGGACAGGGACTATGGCTACACCTTC. This chain uses TRBV12-3 or TRBV12-4 with TRBJ1-2; 8 bases match TRBD1. V trimming: 3 bases; J trimming: 3 bases; junction bases outside the gene matches: 3. This CDR3 contains 14 residues.

V is TRBV28 and J is TRBJ1-5; 8 nucleotides line up with TRBD1. Germline lookup yields CDR1 MDHEN and CDR2 SYDVKM. The CDR3 has 16 residues. V gave up 6 bases and J gave up 7 bases; unmatched junction bases: 14. The CDR3 DNA reads TGTGCCAGCAGCTTTTCGGATGGGACAGGCAGGCAGCCCCAGCATTTT. Translated, it gives CASSFSDGTGRQPQHF.

This clonotype has at least ten counts. One end of the junction does not line up with germline, which may come from a read error. This chain joins TRBV5-1 and TRBJ2-7; 7 bases are a match to TRBD1. Per germline, CDR1 SGHRS and CDR2 YFSETQ. The CDR3 extends over 12 amino acids. The DNA for the CDR3 is TGTGCCAGCAGGGGGAGCTCCTACGAGCAGTACTTC. Its protein product is CASRGSSYEQYF.

The chain has TRBV4-1 and TRBJ1-5, with D possibly TRBD1 on 5 matching bases. The CDR3 runs to 13 residues. Germline V gives CDR1 MGHRA, CDR2 YSYEKL. Trimming took off 5 bases at V and 6 bases at J, with 11 bases between the two ends. The CDR3 loop is CASSSGYGQPQHF. The CDR3 coding sequence is TGCGCCAGCAGCTCAGGGTATGGTCAGCCCCAGCATTTT.

The table lists this clonotype with a few counts. The rearrangement links TRBV12-3 or TRBV12-4 to TRBJ2-3; 8 bases map to TRBD2. The CDR3 covers 14 residues. Trimming removed 3 bases from V and 5 bases from J; junction bases left unmatched: 4. The CDR3 DNA sequence: TGTGCCAGCAGTTTTACGGGGGGGAGAGATACGCAGTATTTT. Protein product: CASSFTGGRDTQYF.

The V call is TRBV11-2, the J call TRBJ2-5, with 9 bases lining up with TRBD2. The CDR3 runs to 16 residues. The V segment lost 1 base and the J segment 9 bases; nucleotides outside the gene matches: 12. CDR1 and CDR2 from the germline V gene are SGHAT and FQNNGV. CDR3 in DNA: TGTGCCAGCAGCTTAGTCGGCGGGGGGGCCGCCGAGGCCCAGTACTTC. Encoded protein: CASSLVGGGAAEAQYF.

This clonotype was counted between two and nine times. The V and J genes are TRBV6-2 or TRBV6-3 and TRBJ2-3; 9 nucleotides agree with TRBD1. This CDR3 has 15 amino acids. After removal of 4 bases from V and 2 bases from J, the junction contained 4 bases not matched to a gene. The V gene's germline CDR1 is MNHEY and CDR2 SVGEGT. CDR3 sequence reads: CASSSGTGLTDTQYF. As DNA, the CDR3 is TGTGCCAGCAGTTCTGGGACAGGGCTCACAGATACGCAGTATTTT.

This chain links TRBV27 with TRBJ2-7; D is unclear. Germline V lookup: CDR1 MNHEY, CDR2 SMNVEV (reference sequence). V lost 6 bases and J lost 1, with 10 bases in between. The CDR3 consists of 13 residues. CDR3 in amino acids: CASSRMPSYEQYF. DNA for the CDR3: TGTGCCAGCAGCCGGATGCCGTCCTACGAGCAGTACTTC.

J is TRBJ2-1 and V is TRBV4-2; 10 nucleotides line up with TRBD2. Germline V gene sequence: CDR1 LGHNA, CDR2 YNFKEQ. V shed 0 bases and J 5 bases; nucleotides not matched to a gene: 16. The CDR3 extends over 20 amino acids. For the CDR3, the DNA is TGTGCCAGCAGCCAAGATGGGGAAACTAGCGGGGAGCCGCCCCACAATGAGCAGTTCTTC. This codes for CASSQDGETSGEPPHNEQFF.

This clonotype appeared a few times. The rearrangement links TRBV19 to TRBJ2-5; D is perhaps TRBD1 (6 bases). The J call may be incorrect, as the DNA end agrees better with TRBJ2-7. The CDR3 has 18 residues. CDR1 and CDR2 from the germline V gene are LNHDA and SQIVND (reference sequence). The CDR3 loop reads CASSTSAYRTAMSYEQYF. CDR3 nucleotides: TGTGCCAGTAGTACCTCCGCATATCGGACAGCGATGTCCTACGAGCAGTACTTC.

The V call is TRBV4-2, the J call TRBJ1-2; D is ambiguous. The V end lost 0 bases, the J end lost 5 bases, and 13 bases lay between the germline ends. CDR1 LGHNA and CDR2 YNFKEQ come from the germline V gene. The CDR3 runs to 15 residues. CDR3 sequence: CASSQDLETAYGYTF. The CDR3 nucleotides read TGTGCCAGCAGCCAAGATTTGGAGACGGCTTATGGCTACACCTTC.

The table lists this clonotype with a few counts. The gene calls are TRBV12-3 or TRBV12-4 and TRBJ1-1; a weak D match, TRBD1 (6 bases). The germline V and J ends were trimmed by 8 bases and 12 bases, with 19 bases remaining between them. The CDR3 contains 12 residues. The CDR3 nucleotides are TGTGCCAGCCGTTGGGGGGCGGCCCGTTCTTTCTTT. Its translation is CASRWGAARSFF.

This clonotype was picked up a small number of times. The chain is built from TRBV4-3 and TRBJ2-3; the match to TRBD2 covers 9 bases. Germline V CDR1 and CDR2: LGHNA, YSLEER. J was trimmed by 3 bases and V by 4 bases; bases with no gene match: 5. The CDR3 runs to 15 residues. CDR3 in DNA: TGCGCCAGCAGCCGCGCAGCGGGGGGAACAGATACGCAGTATTTT. This sequence encodes CASSRAAGGTDTQYF.

V and J are TRBV11-2 and TRBJ2-5; TRBD1 matches at 7 bases. The J call may be incorrect, as the DNA end agrees better with TRBJ2-7. CDR1 is SGHAT, CDR2 FQNNGV, per germline. There are 15 residues in the CDR3. The DNA of the CDR3 is TGTGCCAGCAGCTTAGATCGCGACAGGGCGTACGAGCAGTACTTC. This gives the protein CASSLDRDRAYEQYF.

The V gene is TRBV3-1, the J gene TRBJ1-1; D is ambiguous. V was clipped by 0 bases and J by 4 bases, with 6 bases between them. The V gene's germline CDR1 is LGHDT and CDR2 YNNKEL (reference sequence). The CDR3 totals 13 residues. The CDR3 DNA reads TGTGCCAGCAGCCAAGAGAGCCGCACTGAAGCTTTCTTT. Its translation: CASSQESRTEAFF.

The J gene is TRBJ2-7, the V gene TRBV27; D is undetermined. The V gene lost 6 bases and the J gene lost 0 bases, with 15 bases spanning the gap. The CDR3 runs to 15 residues. From germline, CDR1 is MNHEY and CDR2 SMNVEV (reference sequence). CDR3 amino acids: CASSPRTLSSYEQYF. The CDR3 DNA reads TGTGCCAGCAGCCCCAGGACCCTAAGCTCCTACGAGCAGTACTTC.

This clonotype has only a few counts. The chain has TRBV6-5 and TRBJ2-7, with D unclear. The germline CDR1 and CDR2 sequences are MNHEY and SVGAGI. The CDR3 is 13 amino acids. V lost 5 bases, J lost 3 bases, and 11 bases lay in between. The CDR3 is CASSRAGLYEQYF. The CDR3 nucleotides are TGTGCCAGCAGTAGGGCTGGCCTCTACGAGCAGTACTTC.